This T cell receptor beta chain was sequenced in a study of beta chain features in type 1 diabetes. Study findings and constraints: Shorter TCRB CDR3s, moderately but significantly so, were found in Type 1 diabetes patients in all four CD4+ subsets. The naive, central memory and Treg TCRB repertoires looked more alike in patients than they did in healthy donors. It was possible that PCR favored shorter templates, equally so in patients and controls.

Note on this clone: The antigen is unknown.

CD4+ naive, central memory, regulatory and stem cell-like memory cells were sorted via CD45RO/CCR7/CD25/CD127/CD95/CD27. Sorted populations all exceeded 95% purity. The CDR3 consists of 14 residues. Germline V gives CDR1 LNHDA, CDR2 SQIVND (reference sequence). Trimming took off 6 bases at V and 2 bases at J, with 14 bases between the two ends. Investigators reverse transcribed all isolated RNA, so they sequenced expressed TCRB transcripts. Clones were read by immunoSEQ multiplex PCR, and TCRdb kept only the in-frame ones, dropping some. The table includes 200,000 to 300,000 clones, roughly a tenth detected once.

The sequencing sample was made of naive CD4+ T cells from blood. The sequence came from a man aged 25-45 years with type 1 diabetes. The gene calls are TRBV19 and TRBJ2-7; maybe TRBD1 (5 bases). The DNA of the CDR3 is TGTGCCAGTAGACAGGAAGGGCTGGCCTACGAGCAGTACTTC. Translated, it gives CASRQEGLAYEQYF.